This T cell receptor (beta chain) comes out of a study of monozygotic twins with inflammatory bowel disease. Reprocessing the 5' RACE reads, TCRdb reports a single entry for every CDR3 protein and omits DNA. This sample's table has about 450,000 distinct CDR3 sequences. The total RNA came straight from whole blood, and T cells were not sorted beforehand. Germline CDR1 SGHRS, CDR2 YFSETQ. The CDR3 contains 14 residues. Sample: blood. The chain uses TRBV5-1 and TRBJ2-5; no DNA is available, so the TRBD1 call from TCRdb remains unchecked. This clonotype was sampled from a human donor with ulcerative colitis or Crohn's disease, or a healthy co-twin of an affected twin (not recorded which). The CDR3 loop reads CASSPRGLQETQYF.